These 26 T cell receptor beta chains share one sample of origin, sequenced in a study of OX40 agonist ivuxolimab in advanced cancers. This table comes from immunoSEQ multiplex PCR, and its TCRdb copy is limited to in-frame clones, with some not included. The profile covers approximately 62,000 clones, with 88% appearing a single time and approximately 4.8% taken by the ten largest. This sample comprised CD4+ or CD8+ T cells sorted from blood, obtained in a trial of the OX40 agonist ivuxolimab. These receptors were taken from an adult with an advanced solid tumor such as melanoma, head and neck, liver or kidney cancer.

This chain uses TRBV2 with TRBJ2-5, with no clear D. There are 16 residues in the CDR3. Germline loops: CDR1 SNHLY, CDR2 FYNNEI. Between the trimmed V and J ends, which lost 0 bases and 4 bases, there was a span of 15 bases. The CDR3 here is CASSEAARGGLETQYF. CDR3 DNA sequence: TGTGCCAGCAGTGAAGCGGCCCGAGGTGGGCTAGAGACCCAGTACTTC. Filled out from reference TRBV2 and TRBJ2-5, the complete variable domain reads EPEVTQTPSHQVTQMGQEVILRCVPISNHLYFYWYRQILGQKVEFLVSFYNNEISEKSEIFDDQFSVERPDGSNFTLKIRSTKLEDSAMYFCASSEAARGGLETQYFGPGTRLLVL.

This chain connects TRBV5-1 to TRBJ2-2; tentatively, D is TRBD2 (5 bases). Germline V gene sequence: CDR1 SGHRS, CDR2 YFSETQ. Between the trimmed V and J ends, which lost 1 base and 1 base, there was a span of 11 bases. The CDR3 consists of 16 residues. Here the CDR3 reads CASSLSLLENTGELFF. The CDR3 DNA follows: TGCGCCAGCAGCTTGTCGTTACTAGAGAACACCGGGGAGCTGTTTTTT.

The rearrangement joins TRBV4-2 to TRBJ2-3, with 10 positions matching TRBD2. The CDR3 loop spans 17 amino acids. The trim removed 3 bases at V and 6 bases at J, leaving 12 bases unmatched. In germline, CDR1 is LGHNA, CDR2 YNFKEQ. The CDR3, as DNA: TGTGCCAGCAGCCAGGAAGATAGCGGGGGGCGCGGGGATACGCAGTATTTT. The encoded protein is CASSQEDSGGRGDTQYF.

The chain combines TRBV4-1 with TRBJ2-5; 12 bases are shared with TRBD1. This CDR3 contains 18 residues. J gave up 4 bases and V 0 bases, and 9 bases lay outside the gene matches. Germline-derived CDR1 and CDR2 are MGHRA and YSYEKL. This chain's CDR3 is CASSQDSGTGGALETQYF. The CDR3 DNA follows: TGCGCCAGCAGCCAAGATTCCGGGACAGGGGGCGCCTTAGAGACCCAGTACTTC.

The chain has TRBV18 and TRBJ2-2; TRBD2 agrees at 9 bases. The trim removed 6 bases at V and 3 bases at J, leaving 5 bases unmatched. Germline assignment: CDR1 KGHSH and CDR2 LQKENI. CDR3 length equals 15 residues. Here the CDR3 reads CASSRTSDYTGELFF. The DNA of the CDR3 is TGTGCCAGCTCGAGGACTAGCGATTACACCGGGGAGCTGTTTTTT.

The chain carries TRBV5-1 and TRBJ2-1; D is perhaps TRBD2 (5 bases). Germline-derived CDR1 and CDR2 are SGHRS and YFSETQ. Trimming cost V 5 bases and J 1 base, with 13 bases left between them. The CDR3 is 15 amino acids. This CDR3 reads CASSPHSESYNEQFF. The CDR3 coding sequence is TGCGCCAGCAGTCCTCATAGCGAGTCCTACAATGAGCAGTTCTTC.

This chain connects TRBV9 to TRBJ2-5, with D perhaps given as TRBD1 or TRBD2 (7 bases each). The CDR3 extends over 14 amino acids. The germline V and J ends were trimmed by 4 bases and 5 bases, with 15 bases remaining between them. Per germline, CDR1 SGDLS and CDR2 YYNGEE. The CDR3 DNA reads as TGTGCCAGCAGCTCCCAGGGGGGGACGGAGACCCAGTACTTC. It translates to CASSSQGGTETQYF.

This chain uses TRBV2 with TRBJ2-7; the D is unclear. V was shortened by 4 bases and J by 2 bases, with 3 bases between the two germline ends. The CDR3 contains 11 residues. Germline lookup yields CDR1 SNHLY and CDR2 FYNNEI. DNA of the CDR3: TGTGCCAGCAGTGGAGCCTACGAGCAGTACTTC. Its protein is CASSGAYEQYF.

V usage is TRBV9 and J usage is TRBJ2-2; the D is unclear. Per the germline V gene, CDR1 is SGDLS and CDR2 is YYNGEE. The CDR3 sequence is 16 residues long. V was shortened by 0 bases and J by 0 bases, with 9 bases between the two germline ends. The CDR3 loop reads CASSVGIGPNTGELFF. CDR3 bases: TGTGCCAGCAGCGTAGGGATCGGACCGAACACCGGGGAGCTGTTTTTT.

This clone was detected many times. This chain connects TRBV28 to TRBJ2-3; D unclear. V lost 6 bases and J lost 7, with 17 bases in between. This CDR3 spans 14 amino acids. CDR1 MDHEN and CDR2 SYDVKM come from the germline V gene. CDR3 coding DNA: TGTGCCAGCAGCTTGATGGGGAATTCGTATACGCAGTATTTT. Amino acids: CASSLMGNSYTQYF.

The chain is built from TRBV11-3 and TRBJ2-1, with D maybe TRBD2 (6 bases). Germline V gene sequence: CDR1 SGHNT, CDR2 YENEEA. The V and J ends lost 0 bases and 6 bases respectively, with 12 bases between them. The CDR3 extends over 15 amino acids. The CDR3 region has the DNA TGTGCCAGCAGCTTAGATCGCGGCGGGATCAATGAGCAGTTCTTC. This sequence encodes CASSLDRGGINEQFF.

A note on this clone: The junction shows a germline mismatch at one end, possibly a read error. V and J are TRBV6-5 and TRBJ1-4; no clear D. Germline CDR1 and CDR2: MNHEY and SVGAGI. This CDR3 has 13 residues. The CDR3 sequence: CASGYQRGEKLFF. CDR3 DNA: TGTGCCAGCGGTTACCAAAGAGGCGAAAAACTGTTTTTT.

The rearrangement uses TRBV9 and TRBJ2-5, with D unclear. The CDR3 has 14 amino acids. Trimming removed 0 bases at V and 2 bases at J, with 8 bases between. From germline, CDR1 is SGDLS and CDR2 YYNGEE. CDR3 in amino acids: CASSVGQSQETQYF. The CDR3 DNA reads TGTGCCAGCAGCGTAGGGCAGTCACAAGAGACCCAGTACTTC. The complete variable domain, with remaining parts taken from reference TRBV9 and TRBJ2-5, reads DSGVTQTPKHLITATGQRVTLRCSPRSGDLSVYWYQQSLDQGLQFLIQYYNGEERAKGNILERFSAQQFPDLHSELNLSSLELGDSALYFCASSVGQSQETQYFGPGTRLLVL.

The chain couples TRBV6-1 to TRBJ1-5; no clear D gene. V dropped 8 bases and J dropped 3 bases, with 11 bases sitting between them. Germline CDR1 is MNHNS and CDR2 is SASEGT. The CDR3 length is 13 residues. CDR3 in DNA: TGTGCCAGCCACGGACTGGTCAATCAGCCCCAGCATTTT. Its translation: CASHGLVNQPQHF.

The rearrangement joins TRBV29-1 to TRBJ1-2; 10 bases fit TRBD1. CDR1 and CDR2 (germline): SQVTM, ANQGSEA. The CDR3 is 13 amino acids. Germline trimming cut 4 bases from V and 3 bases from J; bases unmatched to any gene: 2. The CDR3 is CSVAGQGYYGYTF. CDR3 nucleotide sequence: TGCAGCGTTGCGGGACAGGGGTACTATGGCTACACCTTC.

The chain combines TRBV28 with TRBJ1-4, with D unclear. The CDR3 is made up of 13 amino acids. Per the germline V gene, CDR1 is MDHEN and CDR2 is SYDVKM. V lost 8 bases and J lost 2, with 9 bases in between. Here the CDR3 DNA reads TGTGCCAGCCGAACTGAGACTAATGAAAAACTGTTTTTT. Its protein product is CASRTETNEKLFF.

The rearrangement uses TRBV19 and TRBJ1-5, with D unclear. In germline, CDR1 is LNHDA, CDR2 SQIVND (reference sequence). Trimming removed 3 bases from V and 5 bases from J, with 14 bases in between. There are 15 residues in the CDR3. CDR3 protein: CASSIGTNLHQPQHF. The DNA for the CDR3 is TGTGCCAGTAGTATCGGTACAAACCTGCATCAGCCCCAGCATTTT.

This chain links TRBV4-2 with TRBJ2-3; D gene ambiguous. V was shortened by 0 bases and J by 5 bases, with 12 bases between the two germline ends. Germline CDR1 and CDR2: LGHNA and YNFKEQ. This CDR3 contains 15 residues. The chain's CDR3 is CASSQDDSGLDTQYF. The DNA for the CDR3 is TGTGCCAGCAGCCAAGATGATTCAGGTTTAGATACGCAGTATTTT.

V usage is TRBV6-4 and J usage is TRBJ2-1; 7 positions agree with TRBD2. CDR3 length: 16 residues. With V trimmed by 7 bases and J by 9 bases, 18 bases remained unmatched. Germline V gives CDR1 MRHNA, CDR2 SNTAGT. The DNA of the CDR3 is TGTGCCAGCACCGCCAAGCAGGGCGGGAGTTGGGCTGAGCAGTTCTTC. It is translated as CASTAKQGGSWAEQFF.

CDR3: CASSLNRQETQYF. CDR3 sequence (DNA): TGTGCCAGCAGCTTAAATCGCCAAGAGACCCAGTACTTC. The chain joins TRBV7-3 to TRBJ2-5, with D unclear. The V and J ends lost 1 base and 1 base respectively, with 4 bases between them. The CDR3 has 13 amino acids. Germline V CDR1 and CDR2: SGHTA, FQGTGA.

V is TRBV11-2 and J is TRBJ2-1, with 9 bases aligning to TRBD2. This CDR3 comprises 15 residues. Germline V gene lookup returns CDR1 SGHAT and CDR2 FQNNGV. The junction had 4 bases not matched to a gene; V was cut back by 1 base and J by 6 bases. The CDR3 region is CASSLVVREGNEQFF. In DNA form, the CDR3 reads TGTGCCAGCAGCTTAGTGGTGCGGGAGGGCAATGAGCAGTTCTTC.

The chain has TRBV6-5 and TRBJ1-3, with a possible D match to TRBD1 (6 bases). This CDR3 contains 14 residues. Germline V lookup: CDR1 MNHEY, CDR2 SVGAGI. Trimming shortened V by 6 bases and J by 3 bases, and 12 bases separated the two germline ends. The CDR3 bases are TGTGCCAGCAGCACCGGGACACTTGGAAACACCATATATTTT. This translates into CASSTGTLGNTIYF.

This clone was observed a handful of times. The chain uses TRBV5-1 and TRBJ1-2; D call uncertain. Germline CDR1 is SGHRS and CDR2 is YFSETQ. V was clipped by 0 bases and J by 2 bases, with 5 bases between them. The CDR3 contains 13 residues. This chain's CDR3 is CASSLGENYGYTF. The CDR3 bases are TGCGCCAGCAGCTTGGGAGAAAACTATGGCTACACCTTC.

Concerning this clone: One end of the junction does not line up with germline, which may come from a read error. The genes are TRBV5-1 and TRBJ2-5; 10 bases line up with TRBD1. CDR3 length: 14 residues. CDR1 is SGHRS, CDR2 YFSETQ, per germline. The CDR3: CASSAGTGVEGADF. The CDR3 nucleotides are TGCGCCAGCAGCGCCGGGACAGGGGTCGAAGGGGCTGACTTC. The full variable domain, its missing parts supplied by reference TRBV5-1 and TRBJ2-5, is KAGVTQTPRYLIKTRGQQVTLSCSPISGHRSVSWYQQTPGQGLQFLFEYFSETQRNKGNFPGRFSGRQFSNSRSEMNVSTLELGDSALYLCASSAGTGVEGADFGPGTRLLVL.

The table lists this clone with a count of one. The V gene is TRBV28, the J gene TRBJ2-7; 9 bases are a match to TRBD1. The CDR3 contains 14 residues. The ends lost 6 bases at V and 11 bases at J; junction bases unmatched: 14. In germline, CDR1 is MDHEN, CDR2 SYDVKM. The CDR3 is CASSGGTGPWEEYF. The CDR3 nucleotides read TGTGCCAGCAGCGGTGGGACAGGGCCATGGGAGGAGTACTTC. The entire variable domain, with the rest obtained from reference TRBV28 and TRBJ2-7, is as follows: DVKVTQSSRYLVKRTGEKVFLECVQDMDHENMFWYRQDPGLGLRLIYFSYDVKMKEKGDIPEGYSVSREKKERFSLILESASTNQTSMYLCASSGGTGPWEEYFGPGTRLTVT.

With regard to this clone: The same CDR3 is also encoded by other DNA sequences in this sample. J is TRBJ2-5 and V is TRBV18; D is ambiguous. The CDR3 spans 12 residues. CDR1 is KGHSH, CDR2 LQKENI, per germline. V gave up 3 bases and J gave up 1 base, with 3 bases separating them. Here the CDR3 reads CASSPSQETQYF. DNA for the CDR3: TGTGCCAGCTCACCTTCCCAAGAGACCCAGTACTTC.